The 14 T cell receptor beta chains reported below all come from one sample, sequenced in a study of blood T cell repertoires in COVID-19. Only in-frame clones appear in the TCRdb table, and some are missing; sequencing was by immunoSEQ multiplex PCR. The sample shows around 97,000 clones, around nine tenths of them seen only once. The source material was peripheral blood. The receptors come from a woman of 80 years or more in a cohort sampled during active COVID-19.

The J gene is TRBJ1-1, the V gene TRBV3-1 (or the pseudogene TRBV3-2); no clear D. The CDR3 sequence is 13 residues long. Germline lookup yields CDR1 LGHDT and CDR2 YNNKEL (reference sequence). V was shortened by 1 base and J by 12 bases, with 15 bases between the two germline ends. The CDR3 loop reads CASSQGIEGVPFF. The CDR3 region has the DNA TGTGCCAGCAGCCAAGGAATTGAGGGTGTACCTTTCTTT.

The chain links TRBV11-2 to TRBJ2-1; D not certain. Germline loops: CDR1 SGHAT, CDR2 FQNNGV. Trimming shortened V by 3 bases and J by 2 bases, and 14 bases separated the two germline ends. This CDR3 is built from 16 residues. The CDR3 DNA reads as TGTGCCAGCAGCTTGGGCCCCCTTATTACCTACAATGAGCAGTTCTTC. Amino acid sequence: CASSLGPLITYNEQFF.

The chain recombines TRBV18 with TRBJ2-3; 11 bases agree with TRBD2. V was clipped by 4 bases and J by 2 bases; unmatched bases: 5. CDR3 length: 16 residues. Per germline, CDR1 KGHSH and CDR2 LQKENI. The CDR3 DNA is TGTGCCAGCTCACTGTTAGCGGGGGGGCTCACAGATACGCAGTATTTT. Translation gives CASSLLAGGLTDTQYF.

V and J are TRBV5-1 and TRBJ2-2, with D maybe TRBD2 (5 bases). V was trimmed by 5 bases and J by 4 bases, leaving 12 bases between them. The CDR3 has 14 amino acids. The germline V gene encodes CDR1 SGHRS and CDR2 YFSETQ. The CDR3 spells CASSFEGATGELFF. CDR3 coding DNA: TGCGCCAGCAGTTTTGAGGGAGCCACCGGGGAGCTGTTTTTT.

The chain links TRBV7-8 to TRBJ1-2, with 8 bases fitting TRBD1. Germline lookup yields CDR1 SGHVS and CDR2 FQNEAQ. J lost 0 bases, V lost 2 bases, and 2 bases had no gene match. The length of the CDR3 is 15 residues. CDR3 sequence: CASSLTDRANYGYTF. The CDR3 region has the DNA TGTGCCAGCAGCTTAACGGACAGGGCTAACTATGGCTACACCTTC.

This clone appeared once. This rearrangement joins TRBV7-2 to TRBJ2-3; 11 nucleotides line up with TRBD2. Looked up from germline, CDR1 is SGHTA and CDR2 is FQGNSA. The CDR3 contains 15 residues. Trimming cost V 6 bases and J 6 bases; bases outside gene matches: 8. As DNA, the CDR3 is TGTGCCAGCAGGCCGACTAGCGGGATTTCGGATACGCAGTATTTT. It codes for CASRPTSGISDTQYF. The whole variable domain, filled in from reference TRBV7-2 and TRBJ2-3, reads GAGVSQSPSNKVTEKGKDVELRCDPISGHTALYWYRQSLGQGLEFLIYFQGNSAPDKSGLPSDRFSAERTGGSVSTLTIQRTQQEDSAVYLCASRPTSGISDTQYFGPGTRLTVL.

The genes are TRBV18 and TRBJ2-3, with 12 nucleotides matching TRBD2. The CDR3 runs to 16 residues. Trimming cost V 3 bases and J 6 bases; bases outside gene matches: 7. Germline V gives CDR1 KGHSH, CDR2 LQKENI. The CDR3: CASSPRLAGVSDTQYF. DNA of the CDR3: TGTGCCAGCTCACCGAGACTAGCGGGAGTTTCCGATACGCAGTATTTT. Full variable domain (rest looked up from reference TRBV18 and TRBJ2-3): NAGVMQNPRHLVRRRGQEARLRCSPMKGHSHVYWYRQLPEEGLKFMVYLQKENIIDESGMPKERFSAEFPKEGPSILRIQQVVRGDSAAYFCASSPRLAGVSDTQYFGPGTRLTVL.

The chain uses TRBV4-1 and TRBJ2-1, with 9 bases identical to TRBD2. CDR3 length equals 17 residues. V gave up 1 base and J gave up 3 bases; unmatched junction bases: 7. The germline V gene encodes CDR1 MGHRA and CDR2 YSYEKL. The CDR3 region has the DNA TGCGCCAGCAGCCAAGGTCCTCCAGCGGGGGGCTACAATGAGCAGTTCTTC. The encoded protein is CASSQGPPAGGYNEQFF.

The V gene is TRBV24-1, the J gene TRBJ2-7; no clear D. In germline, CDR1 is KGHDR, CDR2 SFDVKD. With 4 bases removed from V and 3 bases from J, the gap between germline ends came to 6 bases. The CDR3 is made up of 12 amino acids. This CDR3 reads CATSESDYEQYF. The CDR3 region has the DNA TGTGCCACCAGTGAGTCAGACTACGAGCAGTACTTC.

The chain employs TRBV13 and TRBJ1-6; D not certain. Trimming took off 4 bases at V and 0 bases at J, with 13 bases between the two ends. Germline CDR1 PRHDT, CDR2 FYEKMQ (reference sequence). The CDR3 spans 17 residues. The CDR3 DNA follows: TGTGCCAGCAGCTCCGGGGAACAGAGCTCCTATAATTCACCCCTCCACTTT. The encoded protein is CASSSGEQSSYNSPLHF. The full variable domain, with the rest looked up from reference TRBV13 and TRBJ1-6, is AAGVIQSPRHLIKEKRETATLKCYPIPRHDTVYWYQQGPGQDPQFLISFYEKMQSDKGSIPDRFSAQQFSDYHSELNMSSLELGDSALYFCASSSGEQSSYNSPLHFGNGTRLTVT.

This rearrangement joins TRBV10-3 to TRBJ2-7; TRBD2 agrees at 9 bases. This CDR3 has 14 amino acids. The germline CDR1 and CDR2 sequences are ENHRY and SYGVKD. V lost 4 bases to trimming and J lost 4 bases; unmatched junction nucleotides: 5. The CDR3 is CAISGGGLAYEQYF. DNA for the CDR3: TGTGCCATCAGTGGAGGGGGACTAGCATACGAGCAGTACTTC.

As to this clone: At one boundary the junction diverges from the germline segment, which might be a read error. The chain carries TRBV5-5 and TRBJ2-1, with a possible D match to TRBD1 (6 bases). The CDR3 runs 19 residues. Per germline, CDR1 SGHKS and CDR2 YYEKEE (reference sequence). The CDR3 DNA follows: TGTGCCAGCAGCTTGGTTTTATCCGGGACATACAACTCCAACAATGAGCAGTTCTTC. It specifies CASSLVLSGTYNSNNEQFF.

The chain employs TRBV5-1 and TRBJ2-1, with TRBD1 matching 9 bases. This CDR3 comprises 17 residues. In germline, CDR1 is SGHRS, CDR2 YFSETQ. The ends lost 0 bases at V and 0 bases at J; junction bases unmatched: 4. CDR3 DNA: TGCGCCAGCAGCTTGGTAGGACAGGGGCTCTCCTACAATGAGCAGTTCTTC. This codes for CASSLVGQGLSYNEQFF.

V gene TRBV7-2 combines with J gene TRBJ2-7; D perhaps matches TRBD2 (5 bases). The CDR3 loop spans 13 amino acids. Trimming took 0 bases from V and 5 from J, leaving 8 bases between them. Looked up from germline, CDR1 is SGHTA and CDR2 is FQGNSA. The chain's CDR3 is CASSLADYHEQYF. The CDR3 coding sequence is TGTGCCAGCAGCTTAGCTGACTACCACGAGCAGTACTTC.